The present T cell receptor beta chain was sequenced within a study of response to subunit inactivated influenza vaccine. General study results and limits: Few new T cells, the authors suggested, are recruited by each seasonal influenza vaccination.

This clonotype was picked up a small number of times. Its specificity is not known. TCRdb re-analysed the RT-PCR reads in MiXCR, keeping a single row per CDR3 protein. The table records about 480,000 distinct CDR3 sequences, under 15% of them present only once. The CDR3 sequence is 17 residues long. CDR1 is SGHTA and CDR2 is FQGTGA in the germline V gene. V gave up 0 bases and J gave up 6 bases; unmatched junction bases: 6. The sample here was PBMCs from blood, taken 40 to 50 days after vaccination. This TCR was recovered from a man between 45 and 60 years old who received an inactivated influenza vaccine. The chain recombines TRBV7-3 with TRBJ2-3; 13 positions match TRBD2. CDR3 sequence reads: CASSLTLAGGNQDTQYF. CDR3 coding DNA: TGTGCCAGCAGCTTAACACTAGCGGGAGGGAATCAGGATACGCAGTATTTT.